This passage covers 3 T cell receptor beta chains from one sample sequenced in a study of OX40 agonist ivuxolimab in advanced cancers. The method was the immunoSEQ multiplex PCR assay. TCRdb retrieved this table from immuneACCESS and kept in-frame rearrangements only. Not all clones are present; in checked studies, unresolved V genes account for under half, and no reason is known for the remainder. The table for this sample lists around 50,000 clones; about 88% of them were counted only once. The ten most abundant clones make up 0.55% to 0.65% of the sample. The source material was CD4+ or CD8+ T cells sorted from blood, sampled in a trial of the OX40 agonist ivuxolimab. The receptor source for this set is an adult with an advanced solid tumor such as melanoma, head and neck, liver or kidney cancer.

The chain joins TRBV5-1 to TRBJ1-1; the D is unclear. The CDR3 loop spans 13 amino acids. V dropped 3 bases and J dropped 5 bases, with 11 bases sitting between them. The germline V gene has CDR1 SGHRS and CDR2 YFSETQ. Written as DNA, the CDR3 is TGCGCCAGCAGCTCAGCCTGGGGAACTGAAGCTTTCTTT. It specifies CASSSAWGTEAFF.

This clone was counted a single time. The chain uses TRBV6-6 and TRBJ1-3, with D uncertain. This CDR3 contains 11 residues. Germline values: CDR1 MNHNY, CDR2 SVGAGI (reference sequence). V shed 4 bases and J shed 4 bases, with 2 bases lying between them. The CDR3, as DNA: TGTGCCAGCAGTTTGGGAAACACCATATATTTT. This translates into CASSLGNTIYF.

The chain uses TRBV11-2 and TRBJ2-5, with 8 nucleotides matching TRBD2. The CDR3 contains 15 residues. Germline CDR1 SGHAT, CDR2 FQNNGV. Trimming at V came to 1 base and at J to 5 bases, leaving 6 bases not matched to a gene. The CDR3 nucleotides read TGTGCCAGCAGCTTAGCCCGGACTAGCAGTGAGACCCAGTACTTC. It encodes CASSLARTSSETQYF.